This T cell receptor (beta chain) was captured by sequencing in a study of OX40 agonist ivuxolimab in advanced cancers. Whole-study context: The dose of intravenous ivuxolimab that patients received every 2 weeks ranged from 0.01 to 10 mg/kg.

Germline V CDR1 and CDR2: SGHTA, FQGNSA. This CDR3 contains 15 residues. V was trimmed by 4 bases and J by 4 bases, leaving 16 bases between them. Profiled with immunoSEQ multiplex PCR; TCRdb holds only in-frame clones, not every one. Counted here are some 66,000 clones, 82% occurring once; the ten biggest clones make up approximately 5.1%. Findings and caveats of the study: Relatively little clonal expansion, among the lowest observed, appeared in partial responders at 0.1-3.0 mg/kg.

On this clone: Antigen specificity is unknown.

Source: CD4+ or CD8+ T cells sorted from blood, taken in a trial of the OX40 agonist ivuxolimab. The rearrangement links TRBV7-2 to TRBJ1-2; D is possibly TRBD1 (6 bases). The clonotype comes from an adult with an advanced solid tumor such as melanoma, head and neck, liver or kidney cancer. CDR3 region: CASSSEGAGVYGYTF. DNA of the CDR3: TGTGCCAGCAGCTCCGAAGGGGCAGGGGTCTATGGCTACACCTTC.